This entry lists 29 T cell receptor beta chains sequenced from one sample in a study of blood T cell repertoires in COVID-19. The method was immunoSEQ multiplex PCR; TCRdb's version includes in-frame clones alone and lacks a portion of them. The table shows fewer than 300,000 clones, with just over 90% occurring only once. Input material: peripheral blood. These receptors all come from a woman in her 30s with COVID-19, enrolled during active disease.

The V call is TRBV28, the J call TRBJ2-2, with 13 nucleotides matching TRBD2. The germline CDR1 and CDR2 sequences are MDHEN and SYDVKM. V gave up 6 bases and J gave up 1 base; unmatched junction bases: 14. The CDR3 covers 20 residues. The CDR3: CASRTLVLAGGPKNTGELFF. DNA for the CDR3: TGTGCCAGCAGGACCCTAGTACTAGCGGGAGGGCCTAAGAACACCGGGGAGCTGTTTTTT.

This clone was observed a handful of times. The chain is built from TRBV5-5 and TRBJ2-1; TRBD2 is a possible D gene (6 bases). The germline CDR1 and CDR2 sequences are SGHKS and YYEKEE (reference sequence). This CDR3 is 15 amino acids long. The ends were cut back, 3 bases at V and 0 bases at J, with 10 bases in the middle. CDR3 region: CASSSRDSSYNEQFF. Written as DNA, the CDR3 is TGTGCCAGCAGCTCCCGGGACTCCTCCTACAATGAGCAGTTCTTC.

The chain recombines TRBV7-2 with TRBJ2-7, with TRBD2 matching over 8 bases. CDR3 length equals 14 residues. The junction had 10 bases not matched to a gene; V was cut back by 5 bases and J by 7 bases. The germline V gene has CDR1 SGHTA and CDR2 FQGNSA. CDR3: CASSTGLGVLEQYF. DNA of the CDR3: TGTGCCAGCAGCACGGGACTAGGGGTGCTGGAGCAGTACTTC.

The V gene is TRBV7-8, the J gene TRBJ2-5, with 14 bases that match TRBD2. Looked up from germline, CDR1 is SGHVS and CDR2 is FQNEAQ. V shed 1 base and J 4 bases; nucleotides not matched to a gene: 8. The CDR3 is made up of 18 amino acids. This CDR3 is CASSLVPGLAGEGETQYF. The CDR3 DNA follows: TGTGCCAGCAGCTTAGTACCGGGACTAGCGGGAGAGGGAGAGACCCAGTACTTC.

J is TRBJ2-7 and V is TRBV2; 10 bases align to TRBD2. The CDR3 contains 14 residues. J gave up 3 bases and V 6 bases, and 5 bases lay outside the gene matches. The germline V gene encodes CDR1 SNHLY and CDR2 FYNNEI. CDR3 nucleotide sequence: TGTGCCAGCAGAGAGACTAGCGGGTTCTACGAGCAGTACTTC. The encoded protein is CASRETSGFYEQYF.

The chain carries TRBV7-9 and TRBJ1-4; D might be TRBD1 (5 bases). The germline gives CDR1 SEHNR, CDR2 FQNEAQ (reference sequence). V lost 5 bases and J lost 4, with 14 bases in between. This CDR3 region has 15 residues. The CDR3, as DNA: TGTGCCAGCAGCCAAAGCCTGGGGCGTAATGAAAAACTGTTTTTT. Translated, it gives CASSQSLGRNEKLFF.

The chain employs TRBV19 and TRBJ1-4, with TRBD1 as a possible D gene (5 bases). Germline CDR1 and CDR2: LNHDA and SQIVND (reference sequence). This CDR3 contains 15 residues. The germline V and J ends were trimmed by 1 base and 5 bases, with 11 bases remaining between them. CDR3 sequence (DNA): TGTGCCAGTAGTATAGTTCCAGGGCGGAATGAAAAACTGTTTTTT. It translates to CASSIVPGRNEKLFF.

The CDR3 region is CASAQFVNYEQYF. CDR3 coding DNA: TGTGCCAGTGCCCAGTTTGTTAACTACGAGCAGTACTTC. The chain couples TRBV2 to TRBJ2-7, with no clear D. Germline assignment: CDR1 SNHLY and CDR2 FYNNEI. The CDR3 extends over 13 amino acids. V lost 9 bases, J lost 3 bases, and 15 bases lay in between.

The rearrangement links TRBV7-9 to TRBJ1-6; TRBD1 might be the D (6 bases). V gave up 8 bases and J gave up 10 bases, with 18 bases separating them. This CDR3 comprises 14 residues. The germline V gene encodes CDR1 SEHNR and CDR2 FQNEAQ (reference sequence). The CDR3 region has the DNA TGTGCCAGCTCTGGGGGCGCCGGTTACTCACCCCTCCACTTT. Its protein is CASSGGAGYSPLHF.

The rearrangement uses TRBV6-1 and TRBJ1-2; no firm D call. The length of the CDR3 is 13 residues. The germline V and J ends were trimmed by 0 bases and 7 bases, with 9 bases remaining between them. Germline V lookup: CDR1 MNHNS, CDR2 SASEGT. The CDR3 DNA reads TGTGCCAGCAGTGAAGCGCGTTCGGGTGGCTACACCTTC. Its protein is CASSEARSGGYTF.

This chain connects TRBV27 to TRBJ2-7, with D perhaps TRBD1 (5 bases). Trimming shortened V by 2 bases and J by 2 bases, and 10 bases separated the two germline ends. This CDR3 contains 14 residues. Germline lookup yields CDR1 MNHEY and CDR2 SMNVEV (reference sequence). CDR3 DNA: TGTGCCAGCAGTTTAGTGGGGCCAGCCTACGAGCAGTACTTC. It specifies CASSLVGPAYEQYF.

The chain carries TRBV10-3 and TRBJ1-1, with unresolved D. The CDR3 runs 13 residues. Germline CDR1 and CDR2: ENHRY and SYGVKD. V lost 1 base and J 1 base, leaving 4 bases between the germline ends. For the CDR3, the DNA is TGTGCCATCAGTGAGTTCGGGAACACTGAAGCTTTCTTT. It translates to CAISEFGNTEAFF.

The rearrangement uses TRBV19 and TRBJ2-5; weak D call: TRBD1 (6 bases). V shed 7 bases and J shed 1 base, with 10 bases lying between them. The CDR3 runs to 13 residues. CDR1 and CDR2 (germline): LNHDA, SQIVND (reference sequence). As DNA, the CDR3 is TGTGCCAGTAACCAGGGGCGCCAAGAGACCCAGTACTTC. It encodes CASNQGRQETQYF.

The chain is built from TRBV19 and TRBJ2-7, with 9 bases identical to TRBD1. J lost 3 bases, V lost 5 bases, and 8 bases had no gene match. Germline CDR1 LNHDA, CDR2 SQIVND (reference sequence). The CDR3 runs to 15 residues. The CDR3 loop is CASSAGTGIHYEQYF. CDR3 DNA sequence: TGTGCCAGTAGTGCCGGGACAGGGATCCACTACGAGCAGTACTTC.

V usage is TRBV19 and J usage is TRBJ2-3; the D gene is possibly TRBD2 (6 bases). The CDR3 length is 15 residues. Per the germline V gene, CDR1 is LNHDA and CDR2 is SQIVND (reference sequence). Trimming cost V 3 bases and J 2 bases, with 12 bases left between them. CDR3 loop: CASSISAGNTDTQYF. The CDR3 DNA follows: TGTGCCAGTAGTATCTCTGCGGGAAACACAGATACGCAGTATTTT.

This sequence joins TRBV14 and TRBJ1-1, with 7 bases lining up with TRBD1. The CDR3 is 18 residues long. From germline, CDR1 is SGHDN and CDR2 FVKESK. The junction had 17 bases not matched to a gene; V was cut back by 6 bases and J by 1 base. In DNA, the CDR3 is TGTGCCAGCAGGGGATACCGGGACAGACGAATGGAGAACACTGAAGCTTTCTTT. It yields the protein CASRGYRDRRMENTEAFF.

V and J are TRBV10-3 and TRBJ1-1, with a possible D match to TRBD1 (5 bases). Germline CDR1 is ENHRY and CDR2 is SYGVKD. With 4 bases removed from V and 4 bases from J, the gap between germline ends came to 13 bases. This CDR3 is built from 14 residues. The CDR3 bases are TGTGCCATCAGTGGGCAGGGACTGGTCACTGAAGCTTTCTTT. Its protein product is CAISGQGLVTEAFF.

J is TRBJ1-2 and V is TRBV7-9, with TRBD1 matching over 8 bases. This CDR3 spans 15 amino acids. CDR1 and CDR2 (germline): SEHNR, FQNEAQ (reference sequence). J lost 5 bases, V lost 3 bases, and 8 bases had no gene match. DNA for the CDR3: TGTGCCAGCAGCTTGTCGACAGGGGTAGGGTATGGCTACACCTTC. It is translated as CASSLSTGVGYGYTF. The full variable domain, with the rest looked up from reference TRBV7-9 and TRBJ1-2, is DTGVSQNPRHKITKRGQNVTFRCDPISEHNRLYWYRQTLGQGPEFLTYFQNEAQLEKSRLLSDRFSAERPKGSFSTLEIQRTEQGDSAMYLCASSLSTGVGYGYTFGSGTRLTVV.

The genes are TRBV6-6 and TRBJ2-5; 7 positions agree with TRBD1. The CDR3 totals 13 residues. V was pared by 1 base and J by 4 bases, with 0 bases of the junction left unmatched. Germline CDR1 MNHNY, CDR2 SVGAGI (reference sequence). The CDR3 DNA follows: TGTGCCAGCAGTTACTACAGGGGAGAGACCCAGTACTTC. It yields the protein CASSYYRGETQYF.

The gene calls are TRBV2 and TRBJ2-7, with D hard to call. V lost 7 bases and J 1 base, leaving 8 bases between the germline ends. The germline V gene encodes CDR1 SNHLY and CDR2 FYNNEI. The CDR3 has 12 residues. CDR3 sequence: CASKEESYEQYF. CDR3 DNA sequence: TGTGCCAGCAAAGAGGAATCCTACGAGCAGTACTTC.

The chain uses TRBV9 and TRBJ2-2; D not resolved. CDR3 length: 18 residues. The V and J ends lost 0 bases and 5 bases respectively, with 20 bases between them. Germline V gene sequence: CDR1 SGDLS, CDR2 YYNGEE. CDR3 loop: CASSVGMGYGDTTGELFF. In DNA form, the CDR3 reads TGTGCCAGCAGCGTAGGTATGGGTTACGGAGATACGACCGGGGAGCTGTTTTTT.

The chain has TRBV5-1 and TRBJ1-5; 9 bases align to TRBD1. This CDR3 is 15 amino acids long. The germline gives CDR1 SGHRS, CDR2 YFSETQ. V was clipped by 3 bases and J by 1 base; unmatched bases: 2. CDR3 in amino acids: CASSSTGGSNQPQHF. The DNA for the CDR3 is TGCGCCAGCAGCTCGACAGGGGGAAGCAATCAGCCCCAGCATTTT.

The CDR3 sequence: CASSLAPGPNEQFF. The CDR3 DNA reads as TGTGCCAGCAGCTTAGCGCCAGGGCCCAATGAGCAGTTCTTC. The rearrangement links TRBV7-2 to TRBJ2-1, with D maybe TRBD1 (5 bases). The V gene lost 0 bases and the J gene lost 6 bases, with 9 bases spanning the gap. The length of the CDR3 is 14 residues. Germline loops: CDR1 SGHTA, CDR2 FQGNSA.

J is TRBJ1-3 and V is TRBV3-1 (or the pseudogene TRBV3-2); 7 nucleotides line up with TRBD1. CDR1 LGHDT and CDR2 YNNKEL come from the germline V gene (reference sequence). V lost 4 bases, J lost 1 base, and 4 bases stayed unmatched. The length of the CDR3 is 15 residues. CDR3 DNA sequence: TGTGCCAGCAGCCCTATCAGGGGGTCTGGAAACACCATATATTTT. This sequence encodes CASSPIRGSGNTIYF.

J is TRBJ2-7 and V is TRBV3-1 (or the pseudogene TRBV3-2); the match to TRBD2 covers 10 bases. Trimming removed 0 bases from V and 4 bases from J; junction bases left unmatched: 6. The CDR3 extends over 16 amino acids. Germline V lookup: CDR1 LGHDT, CDR2 YNNKEL (reference sequence). DNA for the CDR3: TGTGCCAGCAGCCAAGACTCTAGCGGGAGTAGGTACGAGCAGTACTTC. Encoded protein: CASSQDSSGSRYEQYF.

Of note for this clone: At one end, the junction sequence differs from germline, possibly due to a read error. CDR3 residues: CASSQGRGSAFF. CDR3 DNA sequence: TGTGCCAGCAGCCAAGGACGCGGGTCGGCTTTCTTC. This chain connects TRBV3-1 (or the pseudogene TRBV3-2) to TRBJ2-7, with D tentatively TRBD2 (5 bases). The CDR3 runs 12 residues. Germline values: CDR1 LGHDT, CDR2 YNNKEL (reference sequence).

The V and J genes are TRBV7-2 and TRBJ1-2, with D maybe TRBD1 (6 bases). This CDR3 has 15 amino acids. The germline CDR1 and CDR2 sequences are SGHTA and FQGNSA. V lost 1 base, J lost 3 bases, and 12 bases lay in between. CDR3 in amino acids: CASSLGLGAYYGYTF. CDR3 nucleotide sequence: TGTGCCAGCAGCTTAGGCCTGGGGGCATACTATGGCTACACCTTC.

The chain uses TRBV10-3 and TRBJ1-1; possible D gene TRBD1, 6 bases. The ends were cut back, 10 bases at V and 1 base at J, with 13 bases in the middle. This CDR3 region has 13 residues. CDR1 is ENHRY and CDR2 is SYGVKD in the germline V gene. The CDR3, as DNA: TGTGCCACCCTAGGGGGGGGGAACACTGAAGCTTTCTTT. Protein product: CATLGGGNTEAFF.

V gene TRBV28 combines with J gene TRBJ2-7; D may be TRBD2 (7 bases). The germline V gene encodes CDR1 MDHEN and CDR2 SYDVKM. This CDR3 region has 16 residues. The ends were cut back, 4 bases at V and 6 bases at J, with 22 bases in the middle. For the CDR3, the DNA is TGTGCCAGCAGTTCTTTGTTCTGGGGGGGCAAGGGCGAGCAGTACTTC. Protein sequence: CASSSLFWGGKGEQYF.